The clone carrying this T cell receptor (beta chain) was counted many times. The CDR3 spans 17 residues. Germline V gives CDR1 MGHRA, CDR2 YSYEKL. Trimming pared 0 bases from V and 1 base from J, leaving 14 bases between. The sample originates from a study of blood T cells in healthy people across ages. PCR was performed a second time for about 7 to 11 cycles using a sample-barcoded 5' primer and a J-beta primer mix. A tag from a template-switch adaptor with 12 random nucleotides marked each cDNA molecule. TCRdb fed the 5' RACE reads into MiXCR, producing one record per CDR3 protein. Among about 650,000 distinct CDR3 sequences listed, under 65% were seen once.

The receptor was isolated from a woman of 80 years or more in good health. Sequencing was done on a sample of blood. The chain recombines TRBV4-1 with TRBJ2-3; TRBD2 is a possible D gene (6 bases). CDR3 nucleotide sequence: TGCGCCAGCAGCCAAGATTGGAGGGCGTCGGGCACAGATACGCAGTATTTT. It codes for CASSQDWRASGTDTQYF.